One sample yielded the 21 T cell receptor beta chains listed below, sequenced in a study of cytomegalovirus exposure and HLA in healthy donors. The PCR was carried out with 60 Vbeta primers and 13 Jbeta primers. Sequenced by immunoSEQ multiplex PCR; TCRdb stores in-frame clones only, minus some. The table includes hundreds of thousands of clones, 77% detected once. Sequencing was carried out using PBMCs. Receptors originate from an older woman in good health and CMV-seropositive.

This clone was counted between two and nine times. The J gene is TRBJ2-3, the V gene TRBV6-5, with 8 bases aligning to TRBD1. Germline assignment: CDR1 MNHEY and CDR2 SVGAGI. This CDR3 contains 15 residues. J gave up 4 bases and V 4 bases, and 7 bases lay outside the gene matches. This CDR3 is CASSSPDRAADTQYF. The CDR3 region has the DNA TGTGCCAGCAGTTCCCCGGACAGGGCGGCAGATACGCAGTATTTT.

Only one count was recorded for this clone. CDR3 amino acids: CAWRTAGRYEQYF. The CDR3 DNA sequence: TGTGCCTGGAGGACAGCCGGCCGTTACGAGCAGTACTTC. The chain employs TRBV30 and TRBJ2-7; D is perhaps TRBD1 (5 bases). Trimming cost V 3 bases and J 4 bases, with 13 bases left between them. This CDR3 contains 13 residues. The V gene's germline CDR1 is GTSNPN and CDR2 SVGIG (reference sequence).

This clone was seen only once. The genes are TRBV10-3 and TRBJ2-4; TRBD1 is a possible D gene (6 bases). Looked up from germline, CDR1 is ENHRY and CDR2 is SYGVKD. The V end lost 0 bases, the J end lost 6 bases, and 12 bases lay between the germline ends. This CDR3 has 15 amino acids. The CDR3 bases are TGTGCCATCAGTGAGTCCATAGGGACATCAAACATTCAGTACTTC. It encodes CAISESIGTSNIQYF.

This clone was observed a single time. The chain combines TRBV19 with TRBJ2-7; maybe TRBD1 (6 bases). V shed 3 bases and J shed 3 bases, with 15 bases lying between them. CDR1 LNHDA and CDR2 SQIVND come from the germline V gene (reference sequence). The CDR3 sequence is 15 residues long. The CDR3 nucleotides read TGTGCCAGTAGTATGGGGGCAGGTGGACTCTACGAGCAGTACTTC. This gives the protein CASSMGAGGLYEQYF.

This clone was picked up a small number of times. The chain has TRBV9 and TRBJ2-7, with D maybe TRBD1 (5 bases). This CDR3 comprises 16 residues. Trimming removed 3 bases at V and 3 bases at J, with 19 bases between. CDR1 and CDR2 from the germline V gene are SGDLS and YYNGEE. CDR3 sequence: CASSATHGQGSYEQYF. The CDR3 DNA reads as TGTGCCAGCAGCGCCACCCATGGGCAGGGAAGCTACGAGCAGTACTTC.

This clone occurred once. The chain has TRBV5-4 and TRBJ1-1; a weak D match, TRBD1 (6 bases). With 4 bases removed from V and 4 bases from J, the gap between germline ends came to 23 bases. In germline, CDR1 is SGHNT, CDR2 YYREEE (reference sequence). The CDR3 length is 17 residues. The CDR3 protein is CASSLFRGGGESTEAFF. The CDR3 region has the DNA TGTGCCAGCAGCCTTTTTCGCGGGGGCGGCGAGAGCACTGAAGCTTTCTTT.

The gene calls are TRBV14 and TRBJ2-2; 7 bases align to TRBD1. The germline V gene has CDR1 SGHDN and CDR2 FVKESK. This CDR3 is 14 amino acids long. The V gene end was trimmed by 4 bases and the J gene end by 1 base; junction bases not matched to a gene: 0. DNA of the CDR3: TGTGCCAGCAGCCGGACAGGGAACACCGGGGAGCTGTTTTTT. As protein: CASSRTGNTGELFF.

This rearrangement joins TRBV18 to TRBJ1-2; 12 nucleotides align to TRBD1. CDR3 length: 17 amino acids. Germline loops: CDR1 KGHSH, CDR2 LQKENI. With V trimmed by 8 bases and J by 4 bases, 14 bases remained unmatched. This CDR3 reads CASTEGTGGPSGYGYTF. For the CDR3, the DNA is TGTGCCAGCACAGAAGGGACAGGGGGCCCCTCTGGCTATGGCTACACCTTC.

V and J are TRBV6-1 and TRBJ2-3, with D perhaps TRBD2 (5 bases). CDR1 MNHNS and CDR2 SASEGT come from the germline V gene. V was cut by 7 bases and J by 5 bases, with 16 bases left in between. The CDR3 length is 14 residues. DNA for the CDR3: TGTGCCAGCATTCCGGACGGCGAGGGAGATACGCAGTATTTT. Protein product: CASIPDGEGDTQYF.

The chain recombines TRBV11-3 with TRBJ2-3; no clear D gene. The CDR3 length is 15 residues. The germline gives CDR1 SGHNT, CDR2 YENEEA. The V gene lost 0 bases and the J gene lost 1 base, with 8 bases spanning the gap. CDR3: CASSLDPTGTDTQYF. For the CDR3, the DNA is TGTGCCAGCAGCTTAGACCCGACTGGCACAGATACGCAGTATTTT.

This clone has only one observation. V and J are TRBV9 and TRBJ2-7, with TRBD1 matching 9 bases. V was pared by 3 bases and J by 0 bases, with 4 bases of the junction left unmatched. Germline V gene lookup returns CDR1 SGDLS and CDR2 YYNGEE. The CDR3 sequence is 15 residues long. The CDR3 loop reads CASSAGTGPSYEQYF. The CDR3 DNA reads TGTGCCAGCAGCGCTGGGACAGGGCCCTCCTACGAGCAGTACTTC.

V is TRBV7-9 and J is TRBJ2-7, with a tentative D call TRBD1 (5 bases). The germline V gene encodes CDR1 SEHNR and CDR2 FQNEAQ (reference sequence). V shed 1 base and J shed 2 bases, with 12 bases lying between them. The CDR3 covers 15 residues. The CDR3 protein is CASSLGQLHPYEQYF. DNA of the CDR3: TGTGCCAGCAGCTTAGGACAGCTACATCCCTACGAGCAGTACTTC.

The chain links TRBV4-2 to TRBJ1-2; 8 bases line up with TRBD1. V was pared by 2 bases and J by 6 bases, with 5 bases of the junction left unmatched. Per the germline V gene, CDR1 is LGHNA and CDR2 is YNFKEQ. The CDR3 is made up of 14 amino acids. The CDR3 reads CASSQSDRENGYTF. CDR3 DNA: TGTGCCAGCAGCCAATCGGACAGGGAGAATGGCTACACCTTC.

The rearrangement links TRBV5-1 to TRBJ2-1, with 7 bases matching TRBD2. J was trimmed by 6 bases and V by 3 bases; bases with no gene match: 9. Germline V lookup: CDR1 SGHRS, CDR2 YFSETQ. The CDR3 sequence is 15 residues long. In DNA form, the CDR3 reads TGCGCCAGCAGCTGGGACTACCCTCCGGGCAATGAGCAGTTCTTC. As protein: CASSWDYPPGNEQFF.

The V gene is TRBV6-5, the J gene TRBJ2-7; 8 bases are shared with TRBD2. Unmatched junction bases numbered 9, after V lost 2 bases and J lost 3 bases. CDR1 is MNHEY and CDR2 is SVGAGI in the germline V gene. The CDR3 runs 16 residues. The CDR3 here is CASSYGGAGVLYEQYF. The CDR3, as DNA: TGTGCCAGCAGTTACGGGGGAGCGGGGGTGCTCTACGAGCAGTACTTC.

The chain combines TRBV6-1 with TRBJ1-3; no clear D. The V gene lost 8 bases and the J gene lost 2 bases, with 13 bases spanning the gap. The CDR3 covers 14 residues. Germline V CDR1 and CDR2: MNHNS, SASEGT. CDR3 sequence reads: CASRLGVAGNTIYF. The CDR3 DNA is TGTGCCAGCCGGCTCGGGGTAGCTGGAAACACCATATATTTT.

The DNA of the CDR3 is TGTGCCAGTAGCAGAACTAGCGGGAGTAGTAATGAGCAGTTCTTC. Its translation is CASSRTSGSSNEQFF. The chain has TRBV19 and TRBJ2-1, with 11 bases lining up with TRBD2. Losses at the gene ends were 6 bases for V and 7 bases for J; bases not matched to a gene: 8. CDR1 and CDR2 from the germline V gene are LNHDA and SQIVND (reference sequence). The CDR3 totals 15 residues.

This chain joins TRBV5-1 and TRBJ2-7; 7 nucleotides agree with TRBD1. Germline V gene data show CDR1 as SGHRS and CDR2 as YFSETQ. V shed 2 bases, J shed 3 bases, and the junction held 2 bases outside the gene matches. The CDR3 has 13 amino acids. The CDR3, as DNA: TGCGCCAGCAGCTTAACAGGGGTCTACGAGCAGTACTTC. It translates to CASSLTGVYEQYF. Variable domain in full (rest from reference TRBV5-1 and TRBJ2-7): KAGVTQTPRYLIKTRGQQVTLSCSPISGHRSVSWYQQTPGQGLQFLFEYFSETQRNKGNFPGRFSGRQFSNSRSEMNVSTLELGDSALYLCASSLTGVYEQYFGPGTRLTVT.

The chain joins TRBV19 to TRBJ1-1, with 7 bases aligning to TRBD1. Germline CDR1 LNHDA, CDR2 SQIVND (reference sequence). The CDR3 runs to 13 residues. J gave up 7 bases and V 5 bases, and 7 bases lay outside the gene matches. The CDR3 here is CASSPDRAGEAFF. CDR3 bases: TGTGCCAGTAGTCCCGACAGGGCTGGTGAAGCTTTCTTT.

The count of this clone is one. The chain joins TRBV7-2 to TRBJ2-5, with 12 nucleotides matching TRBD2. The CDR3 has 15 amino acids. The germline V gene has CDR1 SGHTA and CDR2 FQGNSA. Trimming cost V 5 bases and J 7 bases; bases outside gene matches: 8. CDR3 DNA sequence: TGTGCCAGCAGCGAGACTAGCGGGAGAGGTAGGACCCAGTACTTC. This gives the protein CASSETSGRGRTQYF.

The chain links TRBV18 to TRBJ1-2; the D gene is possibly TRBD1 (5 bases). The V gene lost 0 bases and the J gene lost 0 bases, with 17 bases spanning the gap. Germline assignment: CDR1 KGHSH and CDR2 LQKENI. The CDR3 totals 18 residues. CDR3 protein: CASSPPGRQANTNYGYTF. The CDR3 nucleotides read TGTGCCAGCTCACCACCGGGGCGGCAGGCCAACACTAACTATGGCTACACCTTC.